The T cell receptor (beta chain) described here comes from a study of breast tumors, draining lymph nodes, adjacent tissues. Regarding the study as a whole: Findings are consistent with lymph node origin and intratumoral expansion of most tumor T cells. Tumor repertoires ranked between lymph nodes and nontumor tissue in diversity, with V and J gene preferences.

TCRdb called the multiplex PCR reads again in MiXCR, with one record for every CDR3 protein. The table lists about 130,000 distinct CDR3 sequences, 20% of them singletons, with approximately 3.5% in the top ten. The length of the CDR3 is 12 residues. Trimming removed 2 bases at V and 5 bases at J, with 4 bases between. Germline lookup yields CDR1 SGHTA and CDR2 FQGNSA. Regarding this clonotype: Its antigen remains unknown. A much larger clone sits a single nucleotide away, making a read error possible. The conserved closing phenylalanine or tryptophan is absent in this CDR3, likely reflecting a read error.

Samples came from axillary lymph nodes draining the breast cancer. The rearrangement links TRBV7-2 to TRBJ2-1; D not resolved. The sequenced sample consisted of axillary lymph node tissue. The receptor was derived from a female donor with breast cancer. Some clones in this sample may be carry-over from other donors' samples. The CDR3 is CASSLWNNEQFS. The DNA of the CDR3 is TGTGCCAGCAGCTTATGGAACAATGAGCAGTTCTCC.